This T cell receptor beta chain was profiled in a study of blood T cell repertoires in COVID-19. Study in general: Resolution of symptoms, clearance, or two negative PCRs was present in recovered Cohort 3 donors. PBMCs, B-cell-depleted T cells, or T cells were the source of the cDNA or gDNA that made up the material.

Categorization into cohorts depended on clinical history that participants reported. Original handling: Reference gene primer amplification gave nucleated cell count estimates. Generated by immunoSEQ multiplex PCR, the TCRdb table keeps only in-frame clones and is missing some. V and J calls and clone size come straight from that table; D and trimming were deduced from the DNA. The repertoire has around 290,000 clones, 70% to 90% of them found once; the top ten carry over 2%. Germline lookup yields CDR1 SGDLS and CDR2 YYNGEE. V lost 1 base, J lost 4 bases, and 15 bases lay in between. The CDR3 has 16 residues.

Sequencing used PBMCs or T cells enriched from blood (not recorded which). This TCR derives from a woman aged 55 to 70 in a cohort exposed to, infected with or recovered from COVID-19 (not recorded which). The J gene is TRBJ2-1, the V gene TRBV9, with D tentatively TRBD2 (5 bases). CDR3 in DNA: TGTGCCAGCAGCGTATCGGACGGGATAAAATACAATGAGCAGTTCTTC. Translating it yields CASSVSDGIKYNEQFF.